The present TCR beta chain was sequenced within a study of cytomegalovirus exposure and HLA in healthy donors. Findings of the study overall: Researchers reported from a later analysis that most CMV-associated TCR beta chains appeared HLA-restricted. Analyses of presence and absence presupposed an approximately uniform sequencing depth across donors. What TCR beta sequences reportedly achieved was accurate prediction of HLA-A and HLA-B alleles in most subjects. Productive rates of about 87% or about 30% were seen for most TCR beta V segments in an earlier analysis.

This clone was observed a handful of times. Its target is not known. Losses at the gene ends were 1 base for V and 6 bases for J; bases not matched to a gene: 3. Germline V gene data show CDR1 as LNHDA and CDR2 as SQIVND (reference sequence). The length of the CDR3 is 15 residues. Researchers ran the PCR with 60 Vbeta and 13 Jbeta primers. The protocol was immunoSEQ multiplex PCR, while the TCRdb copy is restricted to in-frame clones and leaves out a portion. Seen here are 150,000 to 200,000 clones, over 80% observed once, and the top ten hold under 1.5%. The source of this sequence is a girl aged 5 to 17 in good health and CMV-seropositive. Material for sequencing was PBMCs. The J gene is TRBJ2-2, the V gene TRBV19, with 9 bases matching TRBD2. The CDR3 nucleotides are TGTGCCAGTAGTATAGGCGGGAGGGCCGCCGGGGAGCTGTTTTTT. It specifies CASSIGGRAAGELFF.